This TCR beta chain originates from a study of cytomegalovirus exposure and HLA in healthy donors. Turning to the study itself: From HLA-typed donors, an early data release held about 92 million unique TCRs.

It was with 60 Vbeta and 13 Jbeta primers that the PCR ran. Profiled with immunoSEQ multiplex PCR; TCRdb holds only in-frame clones, not every one. This sample's clone table lists roughly 100,000 clones. Study-wide results and limits: Associated with cytomegalovirus, according to the listing, were some 180 TCR beta chains. Later, TCR association rates were found to vary by HLA locus, highest for DRB1 and lowest for HLA-C.

With respect to this clone: Its antigen is undetermined.

Per germline, CDR1 GTSNPN and CDR2 SVGIG (reference sequence). J gave up 0 bases and V 1 base, and 12 bases lay outside the gene matches. This CDR3 is built from 19 residues. V gene TRBV30 combines with J gene TRBJ2-1, with 10 positions matching TRBD2. Sequences were obtained from PBMCs. The source of this sequence is a man over 45 in good health and CMV-seropositive. The CDR3 region has the DNA TGTGCCTGGAGTGCTGGTCTACTAGCGGGAAGTCGCTCCTACAATGAGCAGTTCTTC. Its protein is CAWSAGLLAGSRSYNEQFF.